The table lists the clone carrying this T cell receptor beta chain with many counts. Healthy individuals of Caucasian origin from Russia, aged roughly 6 to 90, served as donors. Trimming left V 2 bases short and J 0 bases short, with 14 bases between. Germline CDR1 is MNHEY and CDR2 is SMNVEV (reference sequence). This CDR3 spans 17 amino acids. This specimen comes from a study of blood T cells in healthy people across ages. A J-beta primer mix and a sample-barcoded 5' primer were used in a second PCR of about 7 to 12 cycles. Each CDR3 protein gets one entry after TCRdb re-called the 5' RACE reads with MiXCR. The sample carries some 710,000 distinct CDR3 sequences, roughly 46% recorded once.

Sample: blood. The receptor comes from an elderly man in good health. The chain employs TRBV27 and TRBJ2-1, with a possible D match to TRBD2 (5 bases). The CDR3 DNA is TGTGCCAGCAGTTTAGAGGGCAACCGTCACTCCTACAATGAGCAGTTCTTC. Translated: CASSLEGNRHSYNEQFF.